This T cell receptor (beta chain) was sequenced during a study of tissue T cells after allogeneic stem cell transplantation (dated 2022 in TCRdb). Background for the entire study: The study profiled TCR beta repertoires across many tissues from research autopsies of patients with and without GVHD, plus mouse models of GVHD. The human arm was a prospective observational study without blinding or randomization. The study at large found these results: In both patients and mice, T cells from blood and spleen covered only a limited part of the TCR repertoire found in tissues. Few T cell clones were found to be shared across patients, but shared repertoire signatures across patients were revealed in a tissue-specific fashion by motif-based clustering. Within patients, how anatomically similar tissues were was a major factor shaping TCR repertoire composition, regardless of disease or transplant status. Which tissue TCRs were alloreactive or antigen-specific was not determined in the study, and some of the clones might have been host cells that persisted. The patient cohort was small and varied clinically, and sampling depth was recognized as a limitation.

Library preparation employed the immunoSEQ multiplex PCR assay. Adaptive Biotechnologies performed the TCRbeta CDR3 sequencing at survey depth and reported CDR3 sequences, V/J genes, productive frequency and template counts. Amplification of TCR beta CDR3 regions was performed from genomic DNA rather than from RNA. In the original analysis: Jensen-Shannon divergence was used to quantify pairwise repertoire overlap between tissues, with a value of 1 indicating complete divergence and a value of 0 indicating identical repertoires. Based on pairwise JSD values, tissues were grouped by single-linkage agglomerative hierarchical clustering, and the results were shown as dendrograms. GLIPH2 was applied to all patient samples using simulation_depth 1000, kmer_min_depth 3, and cdr3_length_cutoff 8, and only groups with more than two unique CDR3s were retained. A standardized tissue-overlap score was generated by extrapolating Jaccard GLIPH-group overlap across patients to a standard repertoire size of 1000 clones. Associations of diversity with clinical or experimental variables used linear mixed-effect models with tissue fixed effects and individual random effects. TCRdb provides this immuneACCESS table in a form limited to in-frame rearrangements. Some clones are lacking; in checked studies, under half of them reflect an unresolved V gene, and why the rest are absent is not known. V and J calls and clone size are those listed in that table; D and trimming were worked out from the DNA. Present in this sample are tens of thousands of clones, roughly three quarters of which were seen just once. Clones ranked in the top ten supply roughly 0.38% of the sample.

In the case of this clone: Its antigen is still unknown. Gene names and germline sequences here are the mouse ones. The read ends 1 residue early relative to the CDR3; the germline J gene fills the gap.

Via the germline V gene (reference sequence), CDR1 is NNHNN and CDR2 SYGAGS. The CDR3 goes from the cysteine to the phenylalanine over 13 residues. Part of the CDR3 DNA is given, 36 bases translated from base 1. V gives up 2 bases and J gives up 4 bases, and the segment between their germline ends measures 8 bases. The rearrangement combines TRBV13-2 with TRBJ2-3; no D segment can be confidently identified. Material for sequencing was blood. The origin of this receptor is a female BALB/c mouse in good health. For this strain, the MHC haplotype is H2-d. The CDR3 DNA, read in part, is TGTGCCAGCGGTGAACCGGGGTCAGAAACGCTGTAT. Its translation reads: CASGEPGSETLY. The full CDR3 sequence reads CASGEPGSETLYF.